The clone carrying this TCR beta chain was observed many times. The antigen remains undetermined. The cDNA was generated by 5'RACE with 10-nucleotide random UMIs. TCRdb passed the 5' RACE reads through MiXCR, listing each CDR3 protein once. Here the sample spans about 18,000 distinct CDR3 sequences, 3.5% being singletons. These data come from a study of neurological immune-mediated disorders. Broader study findings: Levels of TCR clonal expansion peaked in HTLV-1-associated myelopathy and reached their lowest in multiple sclerosis, under those of healthy controls.

CDR1 and CDR2 from the germline V gene are DFQATT and SNEGSKA (reference sequence). There are 16 residues in the CDR3. V was clipped by 4 bases and J by 4 bases; unmatched bases: 10. The chain couples TRBV20-1 to TRBJ2-1; TRBD2 matches at 10 bases. The sequenced sample consisted of CD8+ T cells from blood. This clonotype originated in a woman between 40 and 50 years old in good health. The CDR3 coding sequence is TGCAGTGCTAACACCCAAGGACTAGCGGAGTACAATGAGCAGTTCTTC. Its protein is CSANTQGLAEYNEQFF.